This TCR beta chain was sequenced in a study of blood T cell repertoires in COVID-19. Here immunoSEQ multiplex PCR was the method, and the copy in TCRdb shows in-frame clones only, minus some. The data hold about 240,000 clones, with about 90% observed a single time. With V trimmed by 4 bases and J by 2 bases, 18 bases remained unmatched. The CDR3 runs 21 residues. CDR1 is SGHRS and CDR2 is YFSETQ in the germline V gene. This chain links TRBV5-1 with TRBJ2-5, with 15 bases identical to TRBD2. This receptor was taken from a woman aged 25 to 45 who had recovered from COVID-19. The sample taken for sequencing was peripheral blood. In nucleotides, the CDR3 is TGCGCCAGCAGCATCTCACTGGGACTAGCGGGGGGCAGGGTCCCGCAAGAGACCCAGTACTTC. Translated: CASSISLGLAGGRVPQETQYF. The full variable domain, with the rest looked up from reference TRBV5-1 and TRBJ2-5, is KAGVTQTPRYLIKTRGQQVTLSCSPISGHRSVSWYQQTPGQGLQFLFEYFSETQRNKGNFPGRFSGRQFSNSRSEMNVSTLELGDSALYLCASSISLGLAGGRVPQETQYFGPGTRLLVL.